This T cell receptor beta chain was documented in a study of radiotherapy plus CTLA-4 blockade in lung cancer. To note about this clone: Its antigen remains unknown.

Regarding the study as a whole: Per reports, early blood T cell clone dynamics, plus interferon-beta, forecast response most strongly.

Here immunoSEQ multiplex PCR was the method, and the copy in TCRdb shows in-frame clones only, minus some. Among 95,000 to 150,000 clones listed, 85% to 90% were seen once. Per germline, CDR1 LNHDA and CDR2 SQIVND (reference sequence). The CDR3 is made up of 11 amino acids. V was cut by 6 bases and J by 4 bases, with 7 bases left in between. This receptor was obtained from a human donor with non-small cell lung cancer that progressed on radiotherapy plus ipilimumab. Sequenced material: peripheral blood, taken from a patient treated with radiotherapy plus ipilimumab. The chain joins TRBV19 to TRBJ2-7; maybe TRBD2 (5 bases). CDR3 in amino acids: CASSPGYEQYF. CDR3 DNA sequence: TGTGCCAGTAGCCCGGGGTACGAGCAGTACTTC.